This T cell receptor (beta chain) was obtained from a study of T cell repertoires in cytomegalovirus infection. Study findings and constraints: There were HLA-C-restricted CMV-specific TCR beta clonotypes dominating the ex vivo response. Summed frequency of public TCR beta families distinguished CMV carriers with the relevant HLA.

Turning to this clonotype: What it binds is unknown.

Each CDR3 protein is one row after TCRdb ran MiXCR on the reads. This repertoire shows approximately 730,000 distinct CDR3 sequences, around 30% found once; its top ten account for 18%. Germline CDR1 and CDR2: DFQATT and SNEGSKA (reference sequence). Trimming left V 5 bases short and J 4 bases short, with 12 bases between. The CDR3 consists of 13 residues. The chain recombines TRBV20-1 with TRBJ1-3; weak D call: TRBD1 (5 bases). The origin of this receptor is a human donor in good health (CMV status not recorded). Some clones in this sample may be carry-over from other donors' samples. The specimen was cultured PBMCs, collected from culture after CMV antigen stimulation. CDR3 DNA sequence: TGCAGTGCTCGCAGGGTCTCGGGAAACACCATATATTTT. As protein: CSARRVSGNTIYF.